There are a few counts of the clone carrying this T cell receptor beta chain. Its antigen is still unknown. TCRdb recomputed calls from the reads with MiXCR, one row per CDR3 protein. The repertoire holds about 740,000 distinct CDR3 sequences, with around 30% as singletons. The sample is drawn from a study of T cell repertoires in cytomegalovirus infection. Across the whole study: Alongside well-studied HLA-B-restricted CMV epitopes, recently identified HLA-C-restricted CMV epitopes were also used. Through public TCR beta signatures, both CMV infection and matching HLA type were indicated. General observations from the study: The ex vivo response was dominated by HLA-C-restricted CMV-specific TCR beta clonotypes.

This receptor was taken from a human donor in good health (CMV status not recorded). Some clones in this sample may be carry-over from other donors' samples. The sequencing here drew on cultured PBMCs, taken from culture after CMV antigen stimulation.

CDR3 DNA sequence: TGTGCCAGCAGCTTAGGGACTAGCGGCAACACAGATACGCAGTATTTT. Amino acid sequence: CASSLGTSGNTDTQYF. V gene TRBV7-6 combines with J gene TRBJ2-3; 10 bases line up with TRBD2. This CDR3 region has 16 residues. V was pared by 1 base and J by 2 bases, with 3 bases of the junction left unmatched. Germline V gene data show CDR1 as SGHVS and CDR2 as FNYEAQ.